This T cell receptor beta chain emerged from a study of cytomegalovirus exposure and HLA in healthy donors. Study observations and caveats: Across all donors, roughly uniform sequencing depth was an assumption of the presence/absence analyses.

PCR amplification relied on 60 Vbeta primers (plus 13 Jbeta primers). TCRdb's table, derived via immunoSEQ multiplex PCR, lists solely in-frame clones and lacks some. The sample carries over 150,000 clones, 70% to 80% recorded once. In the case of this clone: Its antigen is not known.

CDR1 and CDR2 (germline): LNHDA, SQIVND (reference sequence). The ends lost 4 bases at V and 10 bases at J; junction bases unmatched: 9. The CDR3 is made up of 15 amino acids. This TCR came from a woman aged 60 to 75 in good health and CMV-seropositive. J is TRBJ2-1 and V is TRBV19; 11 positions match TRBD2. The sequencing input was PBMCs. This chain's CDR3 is CASSNGLAGAREQFF. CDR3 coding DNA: TGTGCCAGTAGTAACGGACTAGCGGGTGCCCGGGAGCAGTTCTTC.